This passage covers 4 T cell receptor beta chains from one sample sequenced in a study of response to subunit inactivated influenza vaccine. TCRdb re-derived calls from the RT-PCR reads in MiXCR, one entry per CDR3 protein. The data show around 580,000 distinct CDR3 sequences, approximately 12% seen once. Sample: PBMCs from blood, taken on the day of vaccination. The receptors were gathered from a man in his fifties who received an inactivated influenza vaccine.

About this clonotype: Because it lacks the conserved phenylalanine or tryptophan at the end, this CDR3 is likely a read error. The chain combines TRBV11-2 with TRBJ2-7; 8 bases agree with TRBD1. This CDR3 spans 13 amino acids. Germline lookup yields CDR1 SGHAT and CDR2 FQNNGV. The J segment lost 4 bases and the V segment lost 5 bases, leaving 4 bases of the junction unmatched. CDR3 in amino acids: CASSRDRRYEQYI. The CDR3 coding sequence is TGTGCCAGCAGCCGGGACAGGAGGTACGAGCAGTACATC.

This clonotype has a handful of counts. The J gene is TRBJ2-5, the V gene TRBV20-1, with 8 bases lining up with TRBD1. CDR1 and CDR2 (germline): DFQATT, SNEGSKA (reference sequence). The CDR3 extends over 16 amino acids. The V segment lost 0 bases and the J segment 6 bases; nucleotides outside the gene matches: 12. The CDR3 region is CSARDDIGTGLKTQYF. CDR3 in DNA: TGCAGTGCTAGAGACGACATTGGGACAGGTCTAAAGACCCAGTACTTC.

This clonotype was recorded a few times. The chain couples TRBV24-1 to TRBJ2-1, with 7 bases identical to TRBD2. The germline V gene has CDR1 KGHDR and CDR2 SFDVKD. The CDR3 consists of 16 residues. Unmatched junction bases numbered 11, after V lost 3 bases and J lost 7 bases. Here the CDR3 DNA reads TGTGCCACCAGTGATCTCGGGGAGGGTAGTGGGAATGAGCAGTTCTTC. Translated, it gives CATSDLGEGSGNEQFF.

In nucleotides, the CDR3 is TGTGCCAGCAGCCAAGAAGGCCAGGGCACCTACGAGCAGTACTTC. It translates to CASSQEGQGTYEQYF. The chain joins TRBV3-1 to TRBJ2-7; TRBD1 might be the D (5 bases). The CDR3 contains 15 residues. The germline CDR1 and CDR2 sequences are LGHDT and YNNKEL (reference sequence). Trimming cost V 0 bases and J 2 bases, with 11 bases left between them.